The sequence of this T cell receptor beta chain was determined in a study of regulatory T cells in long-lasting Graves disease. General study findings and limits: Persistent disease preferred TRBV28, TRBJ1-2 and TRBJ2-5; new disease, TRBV20-1 and TRBJ2-1.

The authors built TCR beta libraries using iRepertoire HTBI primers and Arm-PCR of CDR3 regions. TCRdb reanalysed the multiplex PCR reads using MiXCR and keeps one entry per CDR3 protein. The table lists 550,000 or so distinct CDR3 sequences, around 11% of them singletons. The sample's time point: newly diagnosed GD, antithyroid drugs for less than 3 months. TCR sequences were obtained from RNA taken from PBMCs. American Thyroid Association guidelines were used to diagnose Graves' disease. CDR3 size: 13 residues. Looked up from germline, CDR1 is LNHDA and CDR2 is SQIVND (reference sequence). Trimming cost V 4 bases and J 5 bases, with 11 bases left between them. This clonotype showed up many times. Its antigen is as yet unknown. These data were also reused for a study on T cells in Graves' hyperthyroidism and ophthalmopathy. That paper states: Newly diagnosed patients aged 18 to 65 had hyperthyroidism of under 2 months' duration.

The clonotype comes from a woman in her 30s with Graves disease. Specimen: peripheral blood mononuclear cells (PBMCs), collected at new diagnosis, from a patient treated with antithyroid drugs. The chain is built from TRBV19 and TRBJ2-5, with D possibly being TRBD2 (5 bases). Written as DNA, the CDR3 is TGTGCCAGTAGTAGTTTAGCGAGGGAGACCCAGTACTTC. It is translated as CASSSLARETQYF.